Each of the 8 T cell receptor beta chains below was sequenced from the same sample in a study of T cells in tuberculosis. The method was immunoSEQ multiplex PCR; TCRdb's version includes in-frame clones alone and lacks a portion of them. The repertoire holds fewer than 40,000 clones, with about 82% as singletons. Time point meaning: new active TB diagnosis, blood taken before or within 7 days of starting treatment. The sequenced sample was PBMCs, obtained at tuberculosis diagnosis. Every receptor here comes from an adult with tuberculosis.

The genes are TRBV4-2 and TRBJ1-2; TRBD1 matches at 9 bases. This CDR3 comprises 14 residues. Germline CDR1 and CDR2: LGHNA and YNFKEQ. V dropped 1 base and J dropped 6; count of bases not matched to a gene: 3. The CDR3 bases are TGTGCCAGCAGCCAAGCCCGGACAGGGGATGGCTACACCTTC. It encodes CASSQARTGDGYTF.

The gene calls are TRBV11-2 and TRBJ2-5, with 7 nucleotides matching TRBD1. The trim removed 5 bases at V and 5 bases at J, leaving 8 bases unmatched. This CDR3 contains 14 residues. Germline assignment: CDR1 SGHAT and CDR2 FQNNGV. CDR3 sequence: CASSAQGVGETQYF. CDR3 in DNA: TGTGCCAGCAGCGCTCAGGGGGTTGGGGAGACCCAGTACTTC.

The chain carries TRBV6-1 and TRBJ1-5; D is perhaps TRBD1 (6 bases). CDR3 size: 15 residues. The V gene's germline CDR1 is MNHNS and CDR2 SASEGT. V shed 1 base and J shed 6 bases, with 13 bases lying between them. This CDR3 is CASSEGGGASQPQHF. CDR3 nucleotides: TGTGCCAGCAGTGAAGGCGGGGGCGCATCTCAGCCCCAGCATTTT.

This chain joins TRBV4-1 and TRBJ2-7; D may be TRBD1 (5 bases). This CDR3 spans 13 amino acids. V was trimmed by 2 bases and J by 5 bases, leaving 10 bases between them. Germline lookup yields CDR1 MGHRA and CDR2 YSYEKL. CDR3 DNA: TGCGCCAGCAGCCAAAGGGGATTGGACGAGCAGTACTTC. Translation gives CASSQRGLDEQYF.

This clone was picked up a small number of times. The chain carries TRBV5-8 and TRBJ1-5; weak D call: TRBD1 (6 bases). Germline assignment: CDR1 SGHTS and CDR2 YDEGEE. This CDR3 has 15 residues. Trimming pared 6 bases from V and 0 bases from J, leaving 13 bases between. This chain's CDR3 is CASNGQGYSNQPQHF. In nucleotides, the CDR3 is TGTGCCAGCAACGGCCAGGGGTATAGCAATCAGCCCCAGCATTTT.

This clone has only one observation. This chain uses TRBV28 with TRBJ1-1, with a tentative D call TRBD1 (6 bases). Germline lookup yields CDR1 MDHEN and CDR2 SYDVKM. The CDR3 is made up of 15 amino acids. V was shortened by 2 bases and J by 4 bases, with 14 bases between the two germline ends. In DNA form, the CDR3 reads TGTGCCAGCAGTTTAACAGGGAGCTCGGCCACTGAAGCTTTCTTT. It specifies CASSLTGSSATEAFF.

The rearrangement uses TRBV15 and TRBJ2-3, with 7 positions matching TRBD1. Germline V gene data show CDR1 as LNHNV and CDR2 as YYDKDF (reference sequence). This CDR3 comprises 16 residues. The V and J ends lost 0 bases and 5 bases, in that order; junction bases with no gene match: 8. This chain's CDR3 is CATSRDREGAGDTQYF. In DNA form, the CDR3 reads TGTGCCACCAGCAGAGATCGAGAGGGGGCTGGAGATACGCAGTATTTT.

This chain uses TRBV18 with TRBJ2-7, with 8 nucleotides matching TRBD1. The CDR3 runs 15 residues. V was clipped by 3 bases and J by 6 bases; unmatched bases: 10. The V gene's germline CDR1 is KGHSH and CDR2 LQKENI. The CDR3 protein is CASSPLDRARGEQYF. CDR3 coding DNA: TGTGCCAGCTCACCTCTGGACAGGGCTCGCGGCGAGCAGTACTTC.